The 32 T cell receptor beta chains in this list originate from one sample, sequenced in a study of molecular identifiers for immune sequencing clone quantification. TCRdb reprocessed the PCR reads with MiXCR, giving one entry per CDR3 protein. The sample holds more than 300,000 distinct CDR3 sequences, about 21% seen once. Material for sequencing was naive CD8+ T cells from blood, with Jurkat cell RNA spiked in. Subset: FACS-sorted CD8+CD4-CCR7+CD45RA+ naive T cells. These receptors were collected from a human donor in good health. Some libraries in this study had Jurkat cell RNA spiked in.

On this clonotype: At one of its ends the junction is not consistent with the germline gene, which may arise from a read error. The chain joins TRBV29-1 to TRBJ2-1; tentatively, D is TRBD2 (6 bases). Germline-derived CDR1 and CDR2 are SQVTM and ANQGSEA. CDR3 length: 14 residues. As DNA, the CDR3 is TGCAGCGTGATGGGACCGGGGGTATACAATGAGCAGCCCTTC. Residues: CSVMGPGVYNEQPF.

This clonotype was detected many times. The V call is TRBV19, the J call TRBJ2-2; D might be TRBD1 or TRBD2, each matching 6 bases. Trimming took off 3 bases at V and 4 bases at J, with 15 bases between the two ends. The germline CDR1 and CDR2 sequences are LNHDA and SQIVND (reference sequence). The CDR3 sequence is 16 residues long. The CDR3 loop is CASSILGGRGTGELFF. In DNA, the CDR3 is TGTGCCAGTAGTATCTTGGGGGGCCGGGGCACCGGGGAGCTGTTTTTT.

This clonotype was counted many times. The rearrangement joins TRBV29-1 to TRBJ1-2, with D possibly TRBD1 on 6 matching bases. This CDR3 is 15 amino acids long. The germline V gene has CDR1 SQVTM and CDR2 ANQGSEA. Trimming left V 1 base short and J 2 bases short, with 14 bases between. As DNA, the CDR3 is TGCAGCGTTGAAGGCCCATTAGACAGGAACTATGGCTACACCTTC. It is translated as CSVEGPLDRNYGYTF. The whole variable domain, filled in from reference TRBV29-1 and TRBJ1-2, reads SAVISQKPSRDICQRGTSLTIQCQVDSQVTMMFWYRQQPGQSLTLIATANQGSEATYESGFVIDKFPISRPNLTFSTLTVSNMSPEDSSIYLCSVEGPLDRNYGYTFGSGTRLTVV.

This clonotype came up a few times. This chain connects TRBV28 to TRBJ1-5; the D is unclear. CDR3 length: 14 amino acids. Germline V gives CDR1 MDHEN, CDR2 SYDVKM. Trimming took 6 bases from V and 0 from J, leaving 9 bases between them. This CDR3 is CASSPLYSNQPQHF. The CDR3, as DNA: TGTGCCAGCAGCCCCTTGTATAGCAATCAGCCCCAGCATTTT.

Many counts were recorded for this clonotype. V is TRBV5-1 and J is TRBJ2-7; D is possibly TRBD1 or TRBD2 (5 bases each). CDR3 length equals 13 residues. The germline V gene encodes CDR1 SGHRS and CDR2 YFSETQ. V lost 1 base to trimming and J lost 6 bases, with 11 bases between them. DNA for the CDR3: TGCGCCAGCAGCTTGTCCCGGGGCGGCGAGCAGTACTTC. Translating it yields CASSLSRGGEQYF.

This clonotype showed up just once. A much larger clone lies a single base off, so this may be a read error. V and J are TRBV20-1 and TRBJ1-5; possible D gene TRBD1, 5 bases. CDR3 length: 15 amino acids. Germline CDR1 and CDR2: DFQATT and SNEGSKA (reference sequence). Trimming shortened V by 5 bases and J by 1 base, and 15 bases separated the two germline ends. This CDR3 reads CSADDLRASNQPQHF. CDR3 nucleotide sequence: TGCAGTGCTGACGACCTCAGGGCAAGCAATCAGCCCCAGCATTTT.

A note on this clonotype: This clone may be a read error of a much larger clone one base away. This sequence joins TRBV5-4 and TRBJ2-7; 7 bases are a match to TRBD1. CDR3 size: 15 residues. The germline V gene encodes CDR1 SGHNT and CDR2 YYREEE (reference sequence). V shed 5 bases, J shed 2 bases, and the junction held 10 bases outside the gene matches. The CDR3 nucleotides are TGTGCCAGCAGTCATGCCGGGACAGCAGCCTACGAGCAGTACTTC. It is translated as CASSHAGTAAYEQYF. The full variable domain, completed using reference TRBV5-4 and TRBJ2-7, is ETGVTQSPTHLIKTRGQQVTLRCSSQSGHNTVSWYQQALGQGPQFIFQYYREEENGRGNFPPRFSGLQFPNYSSELNVNALELDDSALYLCASSHAGTAAYEQYFGPGTRLTVT.

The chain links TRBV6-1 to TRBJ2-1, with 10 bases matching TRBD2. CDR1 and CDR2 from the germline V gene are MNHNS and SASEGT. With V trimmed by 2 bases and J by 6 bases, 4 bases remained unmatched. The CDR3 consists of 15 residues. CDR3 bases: TGTGCCAGCAGTGAACCGGGACTAGCGTCCAATGAGCAGTTCTTC. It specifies CASSEPGLASNEQFF.

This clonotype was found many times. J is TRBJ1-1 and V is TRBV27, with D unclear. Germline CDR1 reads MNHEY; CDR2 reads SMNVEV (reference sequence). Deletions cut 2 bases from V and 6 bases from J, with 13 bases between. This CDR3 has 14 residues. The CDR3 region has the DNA TGTGCCAGCAGTTTAGGGATATCGACGGCTGAAGCTTTCTTT. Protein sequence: CASSLGISTAEAFF.

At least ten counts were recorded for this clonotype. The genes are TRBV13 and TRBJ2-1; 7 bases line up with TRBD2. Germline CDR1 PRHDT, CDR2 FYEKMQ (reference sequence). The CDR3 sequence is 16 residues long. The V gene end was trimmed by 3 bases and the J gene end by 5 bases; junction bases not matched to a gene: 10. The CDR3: CASSFPLAERDNEQFF. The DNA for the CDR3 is TGTGCCAGCAGCTTCCCCCTAGCGGAGCGAGACAATGAGCAGTTCTTC.

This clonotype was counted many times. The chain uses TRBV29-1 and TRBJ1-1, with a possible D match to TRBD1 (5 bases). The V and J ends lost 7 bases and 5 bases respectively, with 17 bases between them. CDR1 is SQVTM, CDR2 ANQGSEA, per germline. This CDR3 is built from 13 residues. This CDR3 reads CSAETVEGTEAFF. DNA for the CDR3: TGCAGCGCTGAGACAGTGGAGGGGACTGAAGCTTTCTTT. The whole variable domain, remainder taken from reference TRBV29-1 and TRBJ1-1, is SAVISQKPSRDICQRGTSLTIQCQVDSQVTMMFWYRQQPGQSLTLIATANQGSEATYESGFVIDKFPISRPNLTFSTLTVSNMSPEDSSIYLCSAETVEGTEAFFGQGTRLTVV.

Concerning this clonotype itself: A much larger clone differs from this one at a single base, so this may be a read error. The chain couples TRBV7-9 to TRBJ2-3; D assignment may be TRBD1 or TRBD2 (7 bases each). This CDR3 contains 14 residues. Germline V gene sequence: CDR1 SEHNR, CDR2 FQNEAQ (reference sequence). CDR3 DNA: TGTGTCTTTGGGGAGGGGGCTGGCACAGATACGCAGTATTTT. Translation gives CVFGEGAGTDTQYF.

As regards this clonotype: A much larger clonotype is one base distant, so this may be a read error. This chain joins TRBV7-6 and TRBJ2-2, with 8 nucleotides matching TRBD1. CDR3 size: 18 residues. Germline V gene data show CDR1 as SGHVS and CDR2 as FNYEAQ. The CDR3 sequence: CASSLGEQGARNTGGLFF. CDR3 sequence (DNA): TGTGCCAGCAGCTTAGGGGAGCAGGGGGCAAGGAACACCGGGGGGCTGTTTTTT. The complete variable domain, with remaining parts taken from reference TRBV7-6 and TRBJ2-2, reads GAGVSQSPRYKVTKRGQDVALRCDPISGHVSLYWYRQALGQGPEFLTYFNYEAQQDKSGLPNDRFSAERPEGSISTLTIQRTEQRDSAMYRCASSLGEQGARNTGGLFFGEGSRLTVL.

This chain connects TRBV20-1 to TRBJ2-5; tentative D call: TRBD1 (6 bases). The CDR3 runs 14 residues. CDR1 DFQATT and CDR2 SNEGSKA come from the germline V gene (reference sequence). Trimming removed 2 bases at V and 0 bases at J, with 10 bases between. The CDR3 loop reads CSARSDSHQETQYF. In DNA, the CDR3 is TGCAGTGCTAGATCGGACAGCCACCAAGAGACCCAGTACTTC.

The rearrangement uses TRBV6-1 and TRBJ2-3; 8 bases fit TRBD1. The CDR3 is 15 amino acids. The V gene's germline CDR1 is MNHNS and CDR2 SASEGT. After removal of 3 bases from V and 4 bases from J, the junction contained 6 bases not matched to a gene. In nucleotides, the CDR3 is TGTGCCAGCAGTGAGCTTGGACAGGGTCCAGATACGCAGTATTTT. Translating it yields CASSELGQGPDTQYF.

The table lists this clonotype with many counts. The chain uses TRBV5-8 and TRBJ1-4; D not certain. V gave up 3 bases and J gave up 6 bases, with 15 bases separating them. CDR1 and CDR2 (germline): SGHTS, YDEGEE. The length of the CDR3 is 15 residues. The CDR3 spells CASSSPGSPHEKLFF. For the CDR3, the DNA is TGTGCCAGCAGCTCACCGGGATCTCCACATGAAAAACTGTTTTTT.

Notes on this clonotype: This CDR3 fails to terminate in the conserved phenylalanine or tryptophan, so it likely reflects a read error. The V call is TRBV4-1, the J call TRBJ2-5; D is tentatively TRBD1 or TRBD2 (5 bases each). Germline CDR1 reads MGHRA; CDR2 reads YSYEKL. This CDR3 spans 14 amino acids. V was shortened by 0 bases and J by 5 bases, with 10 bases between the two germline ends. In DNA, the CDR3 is TGCGCCAGCAGCCAAGATCTGGGGGTGGAGACCCAGTACTCC. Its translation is CASSQDLGVETQYS.

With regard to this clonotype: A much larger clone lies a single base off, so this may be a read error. This CDR3 is CASSFLGRQDTQHF. The CDR3 DNA reads TGTGCCAGCAGTTTTTTGGGCCGGCAAGATACGCAGCATTTT. The V call is TRBV28, the J call TRBJ2-3, with no clear D. Judging by the DNA end, TRBJ1-5 fits better; the J call may be wrong. This CDR3 is built from 14 residues. CDR1 MDHEN and CDR2 SYDVKM come from the germline V gene.

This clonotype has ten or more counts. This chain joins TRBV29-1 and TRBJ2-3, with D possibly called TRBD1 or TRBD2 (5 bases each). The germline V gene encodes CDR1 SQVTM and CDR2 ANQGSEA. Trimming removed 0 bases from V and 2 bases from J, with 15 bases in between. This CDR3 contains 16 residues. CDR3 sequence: CSVEEGRGTDTDTQYF. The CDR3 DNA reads TGCAGCGTTGAAGAGGGGCGAGGGACGGACACAGATACGCAGTATTTT.

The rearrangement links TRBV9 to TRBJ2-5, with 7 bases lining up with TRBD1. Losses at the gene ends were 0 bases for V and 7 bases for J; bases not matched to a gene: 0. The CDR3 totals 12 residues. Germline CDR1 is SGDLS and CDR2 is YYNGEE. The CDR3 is CASSVAGGTQYF. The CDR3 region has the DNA TGTGCCAGCAGCGTAGCAGGGGGGACCCAGTACTTC.

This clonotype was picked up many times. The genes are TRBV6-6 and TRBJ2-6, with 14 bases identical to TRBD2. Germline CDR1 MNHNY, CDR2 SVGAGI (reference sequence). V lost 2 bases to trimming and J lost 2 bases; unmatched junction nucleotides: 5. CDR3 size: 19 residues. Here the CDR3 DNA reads TGTGCCAGCAGTTACCTGGGACTAGCGGGGGCTACTGGGGCCAACGTCCTGACTTTC. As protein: CASSYLGLAGATGANVLTF.

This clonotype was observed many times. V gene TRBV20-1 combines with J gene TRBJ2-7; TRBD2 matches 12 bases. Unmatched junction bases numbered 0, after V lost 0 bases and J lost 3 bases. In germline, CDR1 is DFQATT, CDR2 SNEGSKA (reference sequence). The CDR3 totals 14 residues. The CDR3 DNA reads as TGCAGTGCTAGAGAGGGACTAGCGGGCTACGAGCAGTACTTC. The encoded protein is CSAREGLAGYEQYF.

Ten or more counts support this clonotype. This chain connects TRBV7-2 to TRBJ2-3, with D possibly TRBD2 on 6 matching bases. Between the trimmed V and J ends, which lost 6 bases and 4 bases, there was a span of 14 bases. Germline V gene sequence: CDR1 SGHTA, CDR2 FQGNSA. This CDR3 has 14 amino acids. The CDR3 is CASSTSGYPDTQYF. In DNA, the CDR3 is TGTGCCAGCAGTACAAGCGGGTACCCAGATACGCAGTATTTT.

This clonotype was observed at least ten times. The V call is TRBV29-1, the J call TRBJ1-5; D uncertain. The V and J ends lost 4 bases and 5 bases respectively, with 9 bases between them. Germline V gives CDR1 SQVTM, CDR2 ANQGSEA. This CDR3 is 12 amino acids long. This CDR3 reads CSVAGDDQPQHF. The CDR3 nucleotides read TGCAGCGTTGCCGGGGATGATCAGCCCCAGCATTTT.

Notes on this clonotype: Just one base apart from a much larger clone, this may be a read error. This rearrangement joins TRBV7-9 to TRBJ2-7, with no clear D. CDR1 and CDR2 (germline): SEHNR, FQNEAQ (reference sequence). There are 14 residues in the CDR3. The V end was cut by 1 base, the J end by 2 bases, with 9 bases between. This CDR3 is CASSLVTAPYEQYF. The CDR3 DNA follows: TGTGCCAGCAGCTTAGTGACCGCCCCCTACGAGCAGTACTTC.

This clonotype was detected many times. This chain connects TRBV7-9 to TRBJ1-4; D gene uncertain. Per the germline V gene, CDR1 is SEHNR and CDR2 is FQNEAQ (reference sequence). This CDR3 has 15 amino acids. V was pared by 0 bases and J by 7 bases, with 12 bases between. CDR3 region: CASSLAVSRAEKLFF. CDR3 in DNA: TGTGCCAGCAGCTTAGCGGTCTCTAGGGCTGAAAAACTGTTTTTT.

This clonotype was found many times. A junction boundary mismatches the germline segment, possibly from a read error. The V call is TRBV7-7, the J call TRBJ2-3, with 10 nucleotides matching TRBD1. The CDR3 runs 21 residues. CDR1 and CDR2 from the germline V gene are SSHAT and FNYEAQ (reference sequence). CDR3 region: CASSLSPFQLSAGQGTDTQYF. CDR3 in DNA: TGTGCTAGCAGCTTATCCCCGTTCCAACTATCTGCGGGACAGGGGACAGATACGCAGTATTTT.

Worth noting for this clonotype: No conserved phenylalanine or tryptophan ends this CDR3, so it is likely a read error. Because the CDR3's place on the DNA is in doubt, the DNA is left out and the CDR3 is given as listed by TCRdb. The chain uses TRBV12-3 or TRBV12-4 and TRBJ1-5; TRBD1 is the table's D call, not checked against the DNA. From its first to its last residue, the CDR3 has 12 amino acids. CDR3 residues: CASSLGGQEDCV.

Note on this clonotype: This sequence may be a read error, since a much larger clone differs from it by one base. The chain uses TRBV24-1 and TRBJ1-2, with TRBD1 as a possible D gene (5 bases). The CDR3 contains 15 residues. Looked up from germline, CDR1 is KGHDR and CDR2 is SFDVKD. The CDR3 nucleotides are TGTGCCACCAGTGACAGACAGTACTCTAACTATGGCTACGCCTTC. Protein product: CATSDRQYSNYGYAF.

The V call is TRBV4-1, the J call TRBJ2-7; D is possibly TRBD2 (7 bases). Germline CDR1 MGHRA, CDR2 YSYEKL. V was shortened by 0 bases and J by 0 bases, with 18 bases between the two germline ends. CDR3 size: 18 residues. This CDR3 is CASSQDRGGGDLSYEQYF. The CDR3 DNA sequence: TGCGCCAGCAGCCAAGATAGAGGGGGGGGGGACCTCTCCTACGAGCAGTACTTC.

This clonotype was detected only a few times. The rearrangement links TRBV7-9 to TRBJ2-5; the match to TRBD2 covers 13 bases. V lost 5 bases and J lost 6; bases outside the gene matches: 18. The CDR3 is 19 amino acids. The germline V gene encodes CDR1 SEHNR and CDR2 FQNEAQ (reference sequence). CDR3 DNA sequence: TGTGCCAGCAGCGCCCCCGGGACTAGCGGGGCTTGCCAACTAAAGACCCAGTACTTC. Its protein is CASSAPGTSGACQLKTQYF.

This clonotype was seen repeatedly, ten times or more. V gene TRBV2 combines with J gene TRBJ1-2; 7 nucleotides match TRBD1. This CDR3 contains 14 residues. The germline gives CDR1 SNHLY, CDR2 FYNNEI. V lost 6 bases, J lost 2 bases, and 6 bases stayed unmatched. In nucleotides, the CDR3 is TGTGCCAGCAGCCCGGGACAGATAAACTATGGCTACACCTTC. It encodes CASSPGQINYGYTF.